These 18 T cell receptor beta chains originate from one sample sequenced in a study of blood T cells in healthy people across ages (dated by TCRdb to 2014 to 2015). Library preparation employed 5' RACE. The instrument given in TCRdb is Illumina HiSeq 2500. The second PCR ran for about 6 to 12 cycles and used a J-beta primer mix along with a sample-barcoded 5' primer. The raw public data were reprocessed by TCRdb itself: fastp quality trimming at Q25, MiXCR clonotype calling, in-frame beta chains only. Every CDR3 protein is listed once, alongside the most common genes and DNA of its rows. The sample table holds 750,000 to 950,000 distinct CDR3 sequences, of which about 53% were seen once. Roughly 37% of the sample is in the top ten clones. The specimen was blood. The receptors shown here come from a man of 80 years or more in good health.

The sample holds a few counts of this clonotype. The chain has TRBV3-1 and TRBJ2-1; D remains ambiguous. Germline V gene data show CDR1 as LGHDT and CDR2 as YNNKEL (reference sequence). The CDR3 is 13 amino acids. V lost 0 bases and J 7 bases, leaving 7 bases between the germline ends. CDR3 sequence reads: CASSQEGLNEQFF. CDR3 DNA sequence: TGTGCCAGCAGCCAAGAGGGCCTGAATGAGCAGTTCTTC.

The chain combines TRBV6-5 with TRBJ1-5; D ambiguous. The CDR3 totals 12 residues. Trimming took off 8 bases at V and 3 bases at J, with 8 bases between the two ends. Looked up from germline, CDR1 is MNHEY and CDR2 is SVGAGI. As DNA, the CDR3 is TGTGCCAGCCGGACCTTCAATCAGCCCCAGCATTTT. Its protein product is CASRTFNQPQHF.

This clonotype was picked up a small number of times. The genes are TRBV5-1 and TRBJ2-1, with TRBD2 matching 15 bases. The CDR3 contains 16 residues. J lost 9 bases, V lost 4 bases, and 8 bases had no gene match. In germline, CDR1 is SGHRS, CDR2 YFSETQ. CDR3 bases: TGCGCCAGCAGCCGAGAGGGACTAGCGGGAGGAGGTGAGCAGTTCTTC. It is translated as CASSREGLAGGGEQFF.

The V call is TRBV24-1, the J call TRBJ2-1; TRBD1 agrees at 7 bases. This CDR3 spans 15 amino acids. Germline-derived CDR1 and CDR2 are KGHDR and SFDVKD. V was clipped by 3 bases and J by 5 bases; unmatched bases: 6. CDR3 protein: CATSDPGQVDNEQFF. DNA of the CDR3: TGTGCCACCAGTGATCCTGGACAGGTAGACAATGAGCAGTTCTTC.

The table lists this clonotype with a few counts. The chain recombines TRBV7-3 with TRBJ2-7; D may match TRBD1 or TRBD2 (5 bases each). V was clipped by 3 bases and J by 7 bases, with 19 bases between them. This CDR3 is 15 amino acids long. Per germline, CDR1 SGHTA and CDR2 FQGTGA. CDR3 DNA: TGTGCCAGCAGCTTTGGCCCGGGACGGCACTGGGAGCAGTACTTC. Residues: CASSFGPGRHWEQYF.

The chain combines TRBV21-1 with TRBJ2-5; the D segment call TRBD1 is taken from the table without a DNA check. TRBV21-1 is noted as a pseudogene. This CDR3 spans 14 amino acids. The CDR3 loop is CASSTPVEQETQYF. DNA for the CDR3: TGTGCCAGCAGCACCCCCGTTGAACAAGAGACCCAGTACTTC.

A word on this clonotype: One end of the junction is discordant with germline, which a read error may explain. The V call is TRBV12-3 or TRBV12-4, the J call TRBJ2-7; 10 bases map to TRBD1. This CDR3 has 14 amino acids. The CDR3, as DNA: TGTACCAGCACCACCGGGGACAGGGGATACGAGCAGTACTTC. Amino acids: CTSTTGDRGYEQYF.

The chain couples TRBV27 to TRBJ1-1; D unclear. The ends were cut back, 7 bases at V and 1 base at J, with 4 bases in the middle. The CDR3 runs 11 residues. Germline V gene sequence: CDR1 MNHEY, CDR2 SMNVEV (reference sequence). CDR3 in amino acids: CASIQNTEAFF. The CDR3 coding sequence is TGTGCCAGCATTCAGAACACTGAAGCTTTCTTT.

This chain uses TRBV3-1 with TRBJ2-5, with 13 nucleotides matching TRBD2. The germline V gene has CDR1 LGHDT and CDR2 YNNKEL (reference sequence). The CDR3 length is 19 residues. V trimming: 0 bases; J trimming: 11 bases; junction bases outside the gene matches: 18. CDR3 sequence (DNA): TGTGCCAGCAGCCAAGATTCAAGGGGCAGGACTAGCGGGAGTAATGAGCAGTACTTC. This translates into CASSQDSRGRTSGSNEQYF.

The gene calls are TRBV25-1 and TRBJ2-5; 10 bases line up with TRBD1. Germline CDR1 is MGHDK and CDR2 is SYGVNS. This CDR3 comprises 16 residues. J was trimmed by 4 bases and V by 4 bases; bases with no gene match: 9. The CDR3 DNA reads TGTGCCAGCAGTGGGGGGACAGGGGTAGTAGGAGAGACCCAGTACTTC. This encodes CASSGGTGVVGETQYF. Together with reference TRBV25-1 and TRBJ2-5, the CDR3 gives the full variable domain: EADIYQTPRYLVIGTGKKITLECSQTMGHDKMYWYQQDPGMELHLIHYSYGVNSTEKGDLSSESTVSRIRTEHFPLTLESARPSHTSQYLCASSGGTGVVGETQYFGPGTRLLVL.

J is TRBJ2-5 and V is TRBV10-3; D gene uncertain. The CDR3 loop spans 17 amino acids. Per the germline V gene, CDR1 is ENHRY and CDR2 is SYGVKD. V lost 10 bases to trimming and J lost 5 bases, with 29 bases between them. CDR3: CATRPVRGGPSNETQYF. The CDR3 coding sequence is TGTGCCACCCGCCCGGTCCGAGGCGGTCCCTCCAATGAGACCCAGTACTTC.

J is TRBJ1-2 and V is TRBV27; 9 bases align to TRBD1. Germline V gene data show CDR1 as MNHEY and CDR2 as SMNVEV (reference sequence). Trimming removed 6 bases from V and 7 bases from J; junction bases left unmatched: 9. The CDR3 consists of 14 residues. CDR3 in DNA: TGTGCCAGCAGGGGGACAGGGAAAAGTAGTGGCTACACCTTC. Translated, it gives CASRGTGKSSGYTF.

This clonotype was found a few times. This rearrangement joins TRBV5-5 to TRBJ1-2; D unresolved. This CDR3 has 13 residues. The V and J ends lost 0 bases and 8 bases respectively, with 11 bases between them. CDR1 and CDR2 from the germline V gene are SGHKS and YYEKEE (reference sequence). The CDR3, as DNA: TGTGCCAGCAGCTTGGAGTGGGTGGGAGGCTACACCTTC. Its protein product is CASSLEWVGGYTF.

J is TRBJ2-5 and V is TRBV28; 7 bases are shared with TRBD1. The CDR3 has 15 amino acids. Per the germline V gene, CDR1 is MDHEN and CDR2 is SYDVKM. The trim removed 5 bases at V and 3 bases at J, leaving 9 bases unmatched. Here the CDR3 reads CASSPSGQSEETQYF. The CDR3 DNA reads TGTGCCAGCAGTCCGTCGGGACAGTCTGAAGAGACCCAGTACTTC.

This clonotype was picked up many times. The chain is built from TRBV15 and TRBJ2-7; 14 bases align to TRBD2. Germline loops: CDR1 LNHNV, CDR2 YYDKDF (reference sequence). V dropped 5 bases and J dropped 6; count of bases not matched to a gene: 3. There are 14 residues in the CDR3. CDR3 residues: CATSVGTSGGEQYF. The CDR3, as DNA: TGTGCCACCAGCGTTGGGACTAGCGGGGGCGAGCAGTACTTC.

This clonotype was picked up a small number of times. This chain uses TRBV20-1 with TRBJ2-3; unclear D gene. The CDR3 runs 13 residues. The germline CDR1 and CDR2 sequences are DFQATT and SNEGSKA (reference sequence). The V end lost 3 bases, the J end lost 2 bases, and 9 bases lay between the germline ends. CDR3 coding DNA: TGCAGTGCTAGGGCGAGTTCCACAGATACGCAGTATTTT. Encoded protein: CSARASSTDTQYF.

The V gene is TRBV6-5, the J gene TRBJ2-7; 10 bases match TRBD1. The CDR3 runs 14 residues. Germline values: CDR1 MNHEY, CDR2 SVGAGI. J was trimmed by 2 bases and V by 6 bases; bases with no gene match: 4. The CDR3 protein is CASRPGTGAYEQYF. The CDR3 nucleotides are TGTGCCAGCAGACCCGGGACAGGGGCCTACGAGCAGTACTTC.

The rearrangement joins TRBV5-1 to TRBJ2-1; 9 bases fit TRBD2. This CDR3 is 13 amino acids long. Trimming cost V 3 bases and J 9 bases; bases outside gene matches: 4. Per germline, CDR1 SGHRS and CDR2 YFSETQ. The CDR3 is CASSSGTSSEQFF. The CDR3 DNA reads TGCGCCAGCAGCTCAGGGACTAGCAGTGAGCAGTTCTTC.